Described below is a single T cell receptor (beta chain) sequence and its context. The target antigen is unknown. Compared with germline, one end of the junction differs, possibly owing to a read error. CDR1 and CDR2 from the germline V gene are SGHDT and YYEEEE. The length of the CDR3 is 15 residues. This record comes from a study of blood T cells in healthy people across ages. Findings of the study overall: In these data, TCR beta diversity tracked strongly with naive T cell percentage. Versus aged donors, long-lived donors had higher diversity and more naive CD4+ cells. Diversity estimated from one million T cells was considered an underestimate.

For the second PCR, which ran for roughly 7 to 11 cycles, a sample-barcoded 5' primer and a J-beta primer mix were used. Every sample returned 2.5 million or more CDR3-containing paired-end reads. One entry per CDR3 protein, called by TCRdb with MiXCR from the 5' RACE reads. In the table there are 600,000 to 800,000 distinct CDR3 sequences, over 20% of which are singletons. The chain links TRBV5-6 to TRBJ2-5, with D perhaps matching TRBD2 (6 bases). The specimen was blood. The sequence came from a man between 65 and 79 years old in good health. For the CDR3, the DNA is TGTGCCAGCAGCTTCGTTCCGGGGGTCCAAGGGACCCAGTACTTC. It codes for CASSFVPGVQGTQYF.